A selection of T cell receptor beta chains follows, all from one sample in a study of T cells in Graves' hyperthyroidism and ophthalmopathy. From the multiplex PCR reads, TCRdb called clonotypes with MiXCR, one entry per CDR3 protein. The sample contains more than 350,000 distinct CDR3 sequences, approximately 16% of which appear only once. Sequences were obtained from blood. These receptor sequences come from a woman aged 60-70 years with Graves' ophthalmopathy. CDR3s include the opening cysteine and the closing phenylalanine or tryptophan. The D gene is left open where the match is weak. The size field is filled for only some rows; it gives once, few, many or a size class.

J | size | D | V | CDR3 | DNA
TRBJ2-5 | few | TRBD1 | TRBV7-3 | CASSSGGRSQETQYF | TGTGCCAGCAGCTCAGGGGGAAGGTCTCAAGAGACCCAGTACTTC
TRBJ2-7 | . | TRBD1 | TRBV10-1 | CASSESNRGYEQYF | TGCGCCAGCAGTGAGTCTAACAGGGGCTACGAGCAGTACTTC
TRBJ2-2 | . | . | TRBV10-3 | CAIRRTDGGELFF | TGTGCCATCCGGAGGACTGACGGCGGGGAGCTGTTTTTT
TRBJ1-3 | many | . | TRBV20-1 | CSANLAASGGNTIYF | TGCAGTGCTAATTTGGCTGCCTCGGGAGGAAACACCATATATTTT
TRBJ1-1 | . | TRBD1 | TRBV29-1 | CSATGSTEAFF | TGCAGCGCGACAGGGTCCACTGAAGCTTTCTTT
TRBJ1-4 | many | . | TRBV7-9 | CASTPDSYNEKLFF | TGTGCCAGCACCCCGGACAGTTATAATGAAAAACTGTTTTTT
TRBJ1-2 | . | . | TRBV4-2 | CASSQDLQGGYTF | TGTGCCAGCAGCCAAGATCTTCAGGGGGGCTACACCTTC
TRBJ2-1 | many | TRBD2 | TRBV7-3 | CASSIGLAGSEQFF | TGTGCCAGCAGCATAGGACTAGCAGGGAGTGAGCAGTTCTTC
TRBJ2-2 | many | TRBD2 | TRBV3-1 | CASRDTGTMGQGGELFF | TGTGCCAGCAGGGATACCGGGACTATGGGGCAGGGCGGGGAGCTGTTTTTT
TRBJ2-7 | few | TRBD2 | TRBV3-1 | CASSPNPGLAGGRSSYEQYF | TGTGCCAGCAGCCCGAACCCGGGACTAGCGGGAGGAAGGAGCTCCTACGAGCAGTACTTC
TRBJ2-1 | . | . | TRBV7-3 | CASSLMASTTRGNEQFF | TGTGCCAGCAGCTTAATGGCTAGCACAACGAGGGGCAATGAGCAGTTCTTC
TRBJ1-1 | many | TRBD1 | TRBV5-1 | CASRRTPTGANTEAFF | TGCGCCAGCAGACGAACCCCGACAGGGGCGAACACTGAAGCTTTCTTT
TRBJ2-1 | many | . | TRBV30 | CAWSVGGDEQFF | TGTGCCTGGAGTGTTGGGGGAGACGAGCAGTTCTTC
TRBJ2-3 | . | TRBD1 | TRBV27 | CASSRTGLGTDTQYF | TGTGCCAGCAGTAGGACAGGGTTGGGCACAGATACGCAGTATTTT
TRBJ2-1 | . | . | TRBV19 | CASSIQGRQFF | TGTGCCAGTAGTATACAGGGGAGACAGTTCTTC
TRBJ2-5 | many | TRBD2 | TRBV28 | CASSLGGTSGGEETQYF | TGTGCCAGCAGTTTAGGCGGGACTAGCGGAGGGGAAGAGACCCAGTACTTC
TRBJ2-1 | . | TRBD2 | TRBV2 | CASSYWTSGSAPYNEQFF | TGTGCCAGCAGCTACTGGACTAGCGGGAGCGCTCCTTACAATGAGCAGTTCTTC
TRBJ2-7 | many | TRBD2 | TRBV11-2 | CASSFPTSGASYEQYF | TGTGCCAGCAGCTTCCCGACTAGCGGTGCCTCCTACGAGCAGTACTTC
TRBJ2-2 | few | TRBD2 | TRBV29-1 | CSVGTGLAGVAGELFF | TGCAGCGTAGGCACTGGACTAGCGGGAGTTGCCGGGGAGCTGTTTTTT
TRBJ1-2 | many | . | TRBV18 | CASSPDSFSSYGYTF | TGTGCCAGCTCACCCGACAGTTTTTCGAGCTATGGCTACACCTTC
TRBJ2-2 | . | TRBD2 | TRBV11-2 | CASSLDFREGSGELFF | TGTGCCAGCAGCTTAGATTTCAGGGAGGGGTCCGGGGAGCTGTTTTTT
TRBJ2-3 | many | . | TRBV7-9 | CASSLGPGDTQYF | TGTGCCAGCAGCTTAGGCCCCGGGGATACGCAGTATTTT
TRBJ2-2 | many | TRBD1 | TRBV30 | CAWTWTGFGELFF | TGTGCCTGGACCTGGACAGGGTTTGGGGAGCTGTTTTTT